These T cell receptor beta chains were read from a single sample in a study of beta chain features in type 1 diabetes. The repertoire was sequenced with immunoSEQ multiplex PCR; TCRdb's copy has only in-frame clones and lacks some. Of under 500,000 clones listed, approximately 30% were seen once; the top ten hold around 0.065%. The sequencing input was naive CD4+ T cells from blood. The receptors stem from a man aged 18 to 29 in good health. CDR3s include the opening cysteine and the closing phenylalanine or tryptophan. A D gene is named only where the DNA matches it firmly. Only some rows state a clone size, as once, few, many or a class for expanded clones.

V,J,size,D,CDR3,DNA
TRBV20-1,TRBJ2-5,few,-,CSASQTSIQYF,TGCAGTGCTAGCCAAACTAGCATCCAGTACTTC
TRBV7-9,TRBJ2-3,few,-,CASSSGAADTQYF,TGTGCCAGCAGCTCCGGGGCAGCAGATACGCAGTATTTT
TRBV27,TRBJ2-1,-,TRBD1,CASSVRQGLRHEQFF,TGTGCCAGCAGTGTCCGACAGGGTTTGAGGCATGAGCAGTTCTTC
TRBV30,TRBJ1-2,-,-,CAWSVQGGYGYTF,TGTGCCTGGAGTGTCCAAGGAGGCTATGGCTACACCTTC
TRBV28,TRBJ2-5,once,TRBD1,CASRGDRTVETQYF,TGTGCCAGCAGGGGGGACAGAACCGTGGAGACCCAGTACTTC
TRBV30,TRBJ1-5,few,TRBD1,CAWSVGDSLVQPQHF,TGTGCCTGGAGTGTAGGGGACAGCTTGGTTCAGCCCCAGCATTTT
TRBV25-1,TRBJ2-3,-,TRBD2,CASSGISGRSDTQYF,TGTGCCAGCAGTGGGATCAGCGGGAGGAGTGATACGCAGTATTTT
TRBV5-4,TRBJ1-1,-,-,CASSAGTWGTEAFF,TGTGCCAGCAGCGCTGGGACTTGGGGAACTGAAGCTTTCTTT
TRBV30,TRBJ2-7,few,TRBD1,CAWMDRVLYEQYF,TGTGCCTGGATGGACAGGGTCCTCTACGAGCAGTACTTC
TRBV15,TRBJ2-5,-,TRBD1,CATSFRQGQETQYF,TGTGCCACCAGCTTCCGACAGGGGCAAGAGACCCAGTACTTC
TRBV7-2,TRBJ2-3,-,-,CASSLRAVPSTDTQYF,TGTGCCAGCAGCTTACGGGCGGTCCCTAGCACAGATACGCAGTATTTT
TRBV4-2,TRBJ2-3,few,TRBD2,CASSTPRGSGSDTQYF,TGTGCCAGCAGCACCCCCCGTGGTAGCGGGAGTGATACGCAGTATTTT
TRBV7-3,TRBJ2-5,-,-,CASSLNPAGETQYF,TGTGCCAGCAGCTTAAATCCGGCGGGGGAGACCCAGTACTTC
TRBV9,TRBJ2-7,few,TRBD2,CASSPMGEGRTYEQYF,TGTGCCAGCAGCCCCATGGGGGAGGGCCGTACGTACGAGCAGTACTTC
TRBV25-1,TRBJ2-3,few,TRBD2,CASSDPAGGPSTDTQYF,TGTGCCAGCAGTGATCCAGCGGGAGGGCCTTCGACAGATACGCAGTATTTT
TRBV7-2,TRBJ2-3,-,-,CASSLAHGSDTQYF,TGTGCCAGCAGCTTAGCGCACGGGTCAGATACGCAGTATTTT
TRBV30,TRBJ2-3,few,-,CAWSGAGADTQYF,TGTGCCTGGAGTGGGGCAGGGGCTGATACGCAGTATTTT
TRBV5-1,TRBJ2-1,-,-,CASSWEGTAYNEQFF,TGCGCCAGCAGCTGGGAGGGGACAGCGTACAATGAGCAGTTCTTC
TRBV15,TRBJ1-5,-,-,CATSRTGTTDQPQHF,TGTGCCACCAGCAGAACCGGGACTACGGATCAGCCCCAGCATTTT
TRBV5-1,TRBJ2-3,-,TRBD1,CASYPTGLSTDTQYF,TGCGCCTCCTACCCGACAGGGCTAAGCACAGATACGCAGTATTTT
TRBV25-1,TRBJ2-2,-,-,CASSGTGELFF,TGTGCCAGCAGTGGCACCGGGGAGCTGTTTTTT
TRBV29-1,TRBJ2-2,few,TRBD1,CSATLDRVSGELFF,TGCAGCGCTACCCTGGACAGGGTATCAGGGGAGCTGTTTTTT
TRBV30,TRBJ1-2,-,-,CAWSVLRTPGYTF,TGTGCCTGGAGTGTACTTCGAACACCAGGCTACACCTTC
TRBV4-3,TRBJ2-7,-,-,CASSQESGSAYEQYF,TGCGCCAGCAGCCAAGAGAGTGGCAGCGCCTACGAGCAGTACTTC
TRBV5-1,TRBJ2-7,few,-,CASSLGGNSGIEQYF,TGCGCCAGCAGCTTGGGTGGTAACTCAGGAATTGAGCAGTACTTC
TRBV30,TRBJ2-3,few,TRBD2,CAWSQSGTSGSTDTQYF,TGTGCCTGGAGTCAATCCGGGACTAGCGGGAGCACAGATACGCAGTATTTT
TRBV29-1,TRBJ2-4,-,TRBD1,CSVGQGTVTGIQYF,TGCAGCGTTGGACAGGGTACCGTTACGGGCATTCAGTACTTC
TRBV30,TRBJ2-5,-,-,CAWGASRGRETQYF,TGTGCCTGGGGGGCGTCTCGGGGCCGAGAGACCCAGTACTTC
TRBV7-2,TRBJ2-5,-,-,CASSLAGGEETQYF,TGTGCCAGCAGCTTAGCGGGCGGCGAAGAGACCCAGTACTTC
TRBV25-1,TRBJ2-5,-,-,CASSDNRGLGETQYF,TGTGCCAGCAGTGACAACCGGGGTCTTGGGGAGACCCAGTACTTC
TRBV5-6,TRBJ2-4,-,-,CASSLAGVAKNIQYF,TGTGCCAGCAGCTTGGCAGGGGTAGCCAAAAACATTCAGTACTTC
TRBV7-9,TRBJ2-5,once,-,CASVITGQETQYF,TGTGCCAGCGTGATAACAGGGCAAGAGACCCAGTACTTC
TRBV7-2,TRBJ2-5,-,TRBD2,CASSLLAGVHETQYF,TGTGCCAGCAGCTTATTAGCGGGAGTTCACGAGACCCAGTACTTC
TRBV6-5,TRBJ2-2,once,-,CASSDSRTGELFF,TGTGCCAGCAGTGACAGTAGAACCGGGGAGCTGTTTTTT
TRBV25-1,TRBJ2-3,-,TRBD1,CASSTRTGADTQYF,TGTGCCAGCAGTACAAGGACAGGGGCGGATACGCAGTATTTT
TRBV5-1,TRBJ2-5,few,TRBD2,CASSLVLAGGETQYF,TGCGCCAGCAGCTTGGTTCTAGCGGGAGGAGAGACCCAGTACTTC
TRBV11-1,TRBJ2-5,few,TRBD1,CASSWKGQLAETQYF,TGTGCCAGCAGCTGGAAGGGACAGTTGGCGGAGACCCAGTACTTC
TRBV18,TRBJ2-3,few,-,CASSQQGSTDTQYF,TGTGCCAGCTCACAACAGGGTAGCACAGATACGCAGTATTTT
TRBV29-1,TRBJ2-1,-,-,CSVTGAYNEQFF,TGCAGCGTTACGGGGGCCTACAATGAGCAGTTCTTC
TRBV7-9,TRBJ2-5,few,-,CAGGKETQYF,TGTGCGGGAGGAAAGGAGACCCAGTACTTC
TRBV9,TRBJ1-2,few,TRBD1,CASSAGTENYGYTF,TGTGCCAGCAGCGCAGGGACAGAAAATTATGGCTACACCTTC
TRBV30,TRBJ2-3,-,TRBD2,CAWGGLASSTDTQYF,TGTGCCTGGGGCGGACTAGCCTCGAGCACAGATACGCAGTATTTT
TRBV27,TRBJ1-1,-,TRBD1,CASRLSGATGGEAFF,TGTGCCAGCAGACTTTCAGGGGCCACAGGGGGTGAAGCTTTCTTT
TRBV4-1,TRBJ2-7,few,-,CASSQVGSYEQYF,TGCGCCAGCAGCCAAGTGGGCAGCTACGAGCAGTACTTC
TRBV18,TRBJ1-5,few,-,CASSPGSVLKPQHF,TGTGCCAGCTCACCTGGAAGCGTTCTCAAGCCCCAGCATTTT